The 29 T cell receptor beta chains below were found in one sample sequenced in a study of breast tumors, draining lymph nodes, adjacent tissues. TCRdb passed the multiplex PCR reads through MiXCR, listing each CDR3 protein once. The sample yields under 300,000 distinct CDR3 sequences, roughly a third seen once. The lymph nodes were axillary draining lymph nodes from breast cancer patients. Sequencing was done on a sample of axillary lymph node tissue. These receptors were collected from a female donor with breast cancer. Some clones in this sample may be carry-over from other donors' samples.

This CDR3 is CASSLDRDVEKLFF. The CDR3 nucleotides read TGTGCCAGCAGCCTCGACAGGGATGTTGAAAAACTGTTTTTT. The chain recombines TRBV5-4 with TRBJ1-4; 7 nucleotides line up with TRBD1. The CDR3 consists of 14 residues. Germline V gene sequence: CDR1 SGHNT, CDR2 YYREEE (reference sequence). V shed 4 bases and J 7 bases; nucleotides not matched to a gene: 7.

The V gene is TRBV5-5, the J gene TRBJ2-5, with TRBD2 matching over 14 bases. Germline assignment: CDR1 SGHKS and CDR2 YYEKEE (reference sequence). With V trimmed by 4 bases and J by 5 bases, 10 bases remained unmatched. The CDR3 has 17 amino acids. The CDR3 region is CASSVGLAGGQGETQYF. The CDR3 DNA reads as TGTGCCAGCAGCGTCGGACTAGCGGGAGGTCAGGGGGAGACCCAGTACTTC.

The chain recombines TRBV28 with TRBJ1-2; 10 bases line up with TRBD1. Germline CDR1 and CDR2: MDHEN and SYDVKM. J lost 6 bases, V lost 3 bases, and 13 bases had no gene match. This CDR3 contains 17 residues. The CDR3 reads CASSLRQGARRVNGYTF. CDR3 DNA sequence: TGTGCCAGCAGTTTGCGACAGGGGGCCAGGAGGGTTAATGGCTACACCTTC.

This clonotype was seen many times. The V gene is TRBV4-2, the J gene TRBJ2-5, with 11 bases fitting TRBD1. V was clipped by 0 bases and J by 4 bases; unmatched bases: 4. The germline gives CDR1 LGHNA, CDR2 YNFKEQ. The CDR3 is made up of 16 amino acids. CDR3 nucleotide sequence: TGTGCCAGCAGCCAAGAGGACAGGGGGCTAGGAGAGACCCAGTACTTC. Translated: CASSQEDRGLGETQYF.

In the case of this clonotype: One junction end disagrees with the germline gene, perhaps due to a read error. The CDR3 region has the DNA TGTGCCAGCAACACCGGGGAAGGGGTTTATAAGAGACCCAAGACTTTC. Its translation is CASNTGEGVYKRPKTF. This chain uses TRBV2 with TRBJ2-5; D tentatively reads TRBD1 or TRBD2 (5 bases each). The germline gives CDR1 SNHLY, CDR2 FYNNEI. The length of the CDR3 is 16 residues.

This clonotype has a count of ten or more. This chain connects TRBV12-3 or TRBV12-4 to TRBJ2-1; 8 nucleotides line up with TRBD2. V shed 6 bases and J 6 bases; nucleotides not matched to a gene: 7. The CDR3 consists of 14 residues. CDR3 protein: CASSLSGSFNEQFF. The CDR3 nucleotides read TGTGCCAGCAGCCTAAGCGGGAGCTTCAATGAGCAGTTCTTC.

This clonotype was picked up many times. This chain links TRBV4-1 with TRBJ1-2; D ambiguous. V lost 4 bases and J lost 0, with 18 bases in between. The germline gives CDR1 MGHRA, CDR2 YSYEKL. The CDR3 covers 17 residues. The CDR3 DNA reads TGCGCCAGCAGCCTAACTCCGGCTAACGGGGCTAACTATGGCTACACCTTC. This gives the protein CASSLTPANGANYGYTF.

V and J are TRBV2 and TRBJ1-5; 7 bases line up with TRBD1. The CDR3 has 15 amino acids. With 10 bases clipped from V and 5 bases from J, the junction kept 14 bases outside the gene matches. CDR1 and CDR2 from the germline V gene are SNHLY and FYNNEI. CDR3 protein: CAIPRGRGIDQPQHF. The CDR3 nucleotides are TGTGCCATCCCGAGGGGCAGGGGGATAGATCAGCCCCAGCATTTT.

The rearrangement uses TRBV20-1 and TRBJ2-7, with 7 bases identical to TRBD1. The CDR3 runs to 15 residues. The germline V gene encodes CDR1 DFQATT and CDR2 SNEGSKA (reference sequence). The trim removed 2 bases at V and 6 bases at J, leaving 13 bases unmatched. CDR3 DNA sequence: TGCAGTGCTAGACTCGACAGGGACAGTCCCTGCGAGCAGTACTTC. It encodes CSARLDRDSPCEQYF.

The sample holds many counts of this clonotype. The chain has TRBV19 and TRBJ2-2; 8 positions match TRBD1. This CDR3 contains 14 residues. V was clipped by 6 bases and J by 3 bases; unmatched bases: 3. Germline values: CDR1 LNHDA, CDR2 SQIVND (reference sequence). The CDR3 DNA reads as TGTGCCAGTAGAGACAGGGGAGACACCGGGGAGCTGTTTTTT. Residues: CASRDRGDTGELFF.

Ten or more counts support this clonotype. J is TRBJ2-2 and V is TRBV11-2; tentatively, D is TRBD2 (6 bases). This CDR3 is 12 amino acids long. Germline CDR1 SGHAT, CDR2 FQNNGV. V lost 5 bases to trimming and J lost 7 bases, with 8 bases between them. The CDR3 coding sequence is TGTGCCAGCAGCCAGACTAGCGGGGAGCTGTTTTTT. The encoded protein is CASSQTSGELFF.

This clonotype was seen repeatedly, ten times or more. The chain links TRBV5-5 to TRBJ2-7, with D maybe TRBD1 (6 bases). CDR1 is SGHKS and CDR2 is YYEKEE in the germline V gene (reference sequence). CDR3 length equals 15 residues. V was trimmed by 4 bases and J by 3 bases, leaving 17 bases between them. The CDR3 reads CASSRGDIGNYEQYF. Written as DNA, the CDR3 is TGTGCCAGCAGCAGAGGGGACATCGGGAACTACGAGCAGTACTTC.

The V gene is TRBV7-3, the J gene TRBJ2-1, with TRBD2 matching over 11 bases. From germline, CDR1 is SGHTA and CDR2 FQGTGA. This CDR3 is built from 16 residues. V gave up 5 bases and J gave up 6 bases; unmatched junction bases: 9. CDR3 nucleotides: TGTGCCAGCAGCGTAGGACTAGCGGGCGCCCGCAATGAGCAGTTCTTC. Translated, it gives CASSVGLAGARNEQFF.

The CDR3 bases are TGTGCCAGCAGCCCTTCAAGACTAGCGGGGGGGACCCAGTACTTC. This gives the protein CASSPSRLAGGTQYF. This chain connects TRBV7-3 to TRBJ2-5; TRBD2 matches at 13 bases. Germline CDR1 and CDR2: SGHTA and FQGTGA. CDR3 length equals 15 residues. The V and J ends lost 5 bases and 7 bases, in that order; junction bases with no gene match: 7.

There are many counts of this clonotype. The chain recombines TRBV15 with TRBJ1-2; no reliable D call. With 0 bases removed from V and 1 base from J, the gap between germline ends came to 6 bases. Germline CDR1 reads LNHNV; CDR2 reads YYDKDF (reference sequence). The CDR3 runs to 14 residues. This chain's CDR3 is CATSRDLDNYGYTF. CDR3 DNA sequence: TGTGCCACCAGCAGAGATTTAGATAACTATGGCTACACCTTC.

In its sample, this clonotype was seen a few times. The chain carries TRBV6-5 and TRBJ2-5; tentatively, D is TRBD2 (5 bases). From germline, CDR1 is MNHEY and CDR2 SVGAGI. The CDR3 covers 15 residues. V gave up 5 bases and J gave up 2 bases, with 15 bases separating them. The CDR3 loop is CASSIAGGRQETQYF. CDR3 in DNA: TGTGCCAGCAGTATTGCGGGTGGGAGACAAGAGACCCAGTACTTC.

With regard to this clonotype: Possible read error: a much larger clone is one base away. The chain joins TRBV20-1 to TRBJ1-5; unclear D gene. From germline, CDR1 is DFQATT and CDR2 SNEGSKA (reference sequence). The CDR3 extends over 15 amino acids. The DNA for the CDR3 is TGCAGTACTAGACTTACAGACGATAGCAATCAGCCCCAGCATTTT. Translation gives CSTRLTDDSNQPQHF.

This rearrangement joins TRBV28 to TRBJ1-6; maybe TRBD1 (6 bases). V was shortened by 4 bases and J by 4 bases, with 8 bases between the two germline ends. Germline V gene data show CDR1 as MDHEN and CDR2 as SYDVKM. The CDR3 extends over 14 amino acids. CDR3 amino acids: CASSWTEYNSPLHF. DNA for the CDR3: TGTGCCAGCAGTTGGACAGAGTATAATTCACCCCTCCACTTT.

This clonotype was seen many times. The chain's CDR3 is CASSWTSGKLAGELFF. CDR3 DNA sequence: TGCGCCAGCAGCTGGACTAGCGGGAAGCTCGCCGGGGAGCTGTTTTTT. The chain is built from TRBV5-1 and TRBJ2-2; the match to TRBD2 covers 12 bases. Germline values: CDR1 SGHRS, CDR2 YFSETQ. The junction had 6 bases not matched to a gene; V was cut back by 3 bases and J by 6 bases. This CDR3 spans 16 amino acids. Looking up the rest from reference TRBV5-1 and TRBJ2-2 gives the full variable domain: KAGVTQTPRYLIKTRGQQVTLSCSPISGHRSVSWYQQTPGQGLQFLFEYFSETQRNKGNFPGRFSGRQFSNSRSEMNVSTLELGDSALYLCASSWTSGKLAGELFFGEGSRLTVL.

This clonotype was counted ten times or more. V is TRBV6-5 and J is TRBJ1-4; D is possibly TRBD1 (6 bases). The length of the CDR3 is 16 residues. The germline V gene has CDR1 MNHEY and CDR2 SVGAGI. Trimming stripped 2 bases from V and 5 bases from J, with 15 bases between. The CDR3 DNA follows: TGTGCCAGCAGTTACAGCTCGGGACACCAGAATGAAAAACTGTTTTTT. It encodes CASSYSSGHQNEKLFF.

This clonotype was detected ten times or more. Here the CDR3 reads CASSRGAGGRISTDTQYF. The CDR3 coding sequence is TGTGCCAGCAGCCGGGGGGCGGGGGGGCGGATTAGCACAGATACGCAGTATTTT. The chain links TRBV11-2 to TRBJ2-3, with TRBD2 identical over 9 bases. The ends lost 5 bases at V and 0 bases at J; junction bases unmatched: 12. This CDR3 spans 18 amino acids. Germline CDR1 reads SGHAT; CDR2 reads FQNNGV.

This clonotype turned up a few times. The gene calls are TRBV27 and TRBJ1-5, with 12 bases matching TRBD1. This CDR3 has 18 amino acids. Germline trimming cut 5 bases from V and 6 bases from J; bases unmatched to any gene: 14. Germline CDR1 is MNHEY and CDR2 is SMNVEV (reference sequence). The CDR3 region is CASSIYTPGQGAGQPQHF. Here the CDR3 DNA reads TGTGCCAGCAGTATATACACACCGGGACAGGGGGCTGGTCAGCCCCAGCATTTT.

This sequence joins TRBV7-2 and TRBJ2-7; 8 positions match TRBD2. V gave up 6 bases and J gave up 6 bases; unmatched junction bases: 19. CDR1 and CDR2 from the germline V gene are SGHTA and FQGNSA. The CDR3 is 17 residues long. The CDR3 reads CASSSDGGGASSFEQYF. The DNA of the CDR3 is TGTGCCAGCAGTTCGGACGGGGGGGGGGCTAGCTCATTCGAGCAGTACTTC.

Many counts were recorded for this clonotype. The J gene is TRBJ2-3, the V gene TRBV5-1; maybe TRBD1 (6 bases). Germline V gene sequence: CDR1 SGHRS, CDR2 YFSETQ. The germline V and J ends were trimmed by 4 bases and 4 bases, with 13 bases remaining between them. This CDR3 has 14 residues. The CDR3 DNA reads TGCGCCAGCAGCAACCGACAGGTAGCAGATACGCAGTATTTT. This encodes CASSNRQVADTQYF.

V gene TRBV6-4 combines with J gene TRBJ2-1, with D perhaps TRBD2 (7 bases). CDR3 size: 18 residues. Between the trimmed V and J ends, which lost 6 bases and 3 bases, there was a span of 24 bases. Germline lookup yields CDR1 MRHNA and CDR2 SNTAGT. The CDR3 DNA reads as TGTGCCAGCAGCCCTACGCTAGGGGGGGCGGTCTACTACAATGAGCAGTTCTTC. Its translation: CASSPTLGGAVYYNEQFF.

About this clonotype: As the CDR3 is not closed by the conserved phenylalanine or tryptophan, this likely results from a read error. The CDR3 sequence: CASSLSGSYNEQFL. CDR3 sequence (DNA): TGTGCCAGCAGCTTAAGCGGGTCGTACAATGAGCAGTTCCTC. V and J are TRBV7-9 and TRBJ2-1, with D perhaps TRBD2 (6 bases). Germline lookup yields CDR1 SEHNR and CDR2 FQNEAQ (reference sequence). With 2 bases removed from V and 4 bases from J, the gap between germline ends came to 9 bases. The CDR3 length is 14 residues.

This clonotype was seen at least ten times. V is TRBV19 and J is TRBJ1-4; D is unclear. The ends were cut back, 6 bases at V and 10 bases at J, with 12 bases in the middle. This CDR3 is 12 amino acids long. In germline, CDR1 is LNHDA, CDR2 SQIVND (reference sequence). CDR3 nucleotide sequence: TGTGCCAGTAGCCCCACCTCGGGAAAACTGTTTTTT. Translated, it gives CASSPTSGKLFF.

This clonotype came up many times. The V gene is TRBV5-6, the J gene TRBJ1-5, with unresolved D. Trimming cost V 2 bases and J 4 bases, with 4 bases left between them. CDR3 length: 12 amino acids. Germline V CDR1 and CDR2: SGHDT, YYEEEE. CDR3 sequence: CASSFQNQPQHF. CDR3 coding DNA: TGTGCCAGCAGCTTCCAAAATCAGCCCCAGCATTTT.

This clonotype showed up just a few times. A single base separates this from a much larger clone, so it may be a read error. The CDR3 sequence is CASSESLSYNEQSF. The CDR3 nucleotides are TGTGCCAGCAGCGAATCCTTAAGTTACAATGAGCAGTCCTTC. This rearrangement joins TRBV9 to TRBJ2-1; D uncertain. CDR1 is SGDLS, CDR2 YYNGEE, per germline. This CDR3 spans 14 amino acids.